The T cell receptor beta chain under discussion was sequenced for a study of blood T cells in healthy people across ages. Using a J-beta primer mix together with a sample-barcoded 5' primer, a second PCR was run for 7 to 11 cycles. TCRdb reprocessed the 5' RACE reads via MiXCR and lists one record per CDR3 protein. Of some 750,000 distinct CDR3 sequences in the sample, about a fifth were seen once. This clonotype was sampled from a man between 65 and 85 years old in good health. The material sequenced was blood.

DNA of the CDR3: TGTGCCAGCAGTCCAGAGTGGAGCGGGGGAGCCTACGAGCAGTACTTC. This encodes CASSPEWSGGAYEQYF. V is TRBV12-3 or TRBV12-4 and J is TRBJ2-7; TRBD2 aligns across 8 bases. J was trimmed by 2 bases and V by 5 bases; bases with no gene match: 11. The CDR3 runs to 16 residues.